This is a list of T cell receptor beta chains from one sample in a study of shared clonotypes between healthy human individuals. The assay was immunoSEQ multiplex PCR, and TCRdb's table has in-frame clones only and misses some. The profile shows over 400,000 clones, approximately 82% of them singletons. What was sequenced was PBMCs. The receptors were gathered from a woman between 40 and 50 years old in good health. Some clones in this sample may be carry-over from other donors' samples. CDR3s include the opening cysteine and the closing phenylalanine or tryptophan. A D gene is named only where the DNA matches it firmly. Clone size is shown for a subset of rows, as once, few, many or a class of expanded clone.

TRBV28	TRBJ2-6	NA	NA	CASSPQSGANVLTF	TGTGCCAGCAGTCCACAATCTGGGGCCAACGTCCTGACTTTC
TRBV5-5	TRBJ2-3	TRBD2	NA	CASSQPGLAGSSSVDTQYF	TGTGCCAGCAGCCAACCGGGACTAGCGGGAAGCTCCTCTGTAGATACGCAGTATTTT
TRBV2	TRBJ2-2	TRBD1	few	CASMTPDRVPGELFF	TGTGCCAGCATGACCCCAGACAGGGTCCCCGGGGAGCTGTTTTTT
TRBV5-1	TRBJ2-1	TRBD1	NA	CASSPNRDRVNEQFF	TGCGCCAGCAGCCCAAACCGGGACAGGGTCAATGAGCAGTTCTTC
TRBV20-1	TRBJ1-4	NA	NA	CSARSEKLFF	TGCAGTGCTAGGAGTGAAAAACTGTTTTTT
TRBV29-1	TRBJ2-7	NA	NA	CSAKTELYEQYF	TGCAGCGCAAAGACAGAACTCTACGAGCAGTACTTC
TRBV2	TRBJ2-4	TRBD2	NA	CASSVFLAGENIQYF	TGTGCCAGCAGTGTTTTTCTAGCGGGAGAAAACATTCAGTACTTC
TRBV28	TRBJ1-3	NA	NA	CASREQLSGNTIYF	TGTGCCAGCAGGGAACAGCTCTCTGGAAACACCATATATTTT
TRBV7-2	TRBJ2-1	NA	NA	CASTLRDLYNEQFF	TGTGCCAGCACCCTCCGGGACCTCTACAATGAGCAGTTCTTC
TRBV19	TRBJ2-3	NA	NA	CASSTLTRYLTDTQYF	TGTGCCAGTAGTACTCTTACTCGTTACCTCACAGATACGCAGTATTTT
TRBV9	TRBJ2-7	NA	NA	CASSVSDRAYEQYF	TGTGCCAGCAGCGTTTCCGACAGAGCCTACGAGCAGTACTTC
TRBV27	TRBJ1-5	NA	NA	CASSYTKGRGNQPQHF	TGTGCCAGCAGTTATACCAAGGGGAGGGGTAATCAGCCCCAGCATTTT
TRBV19	TRBJ2-5	TRBD1	few	CASSTTGGQETQYF	TGTGCCAGTAGCACTACAGGGGGACAAGAGACCCAGTACTTC
TRBV10-3	TRBJ1-1	TRBD1	NA	CAISARTGNTEAFF	TGTGCCATCAGTGCAAGGACAGGGAACACTGAAGCTTTCTTT
TRBV7-3	TRBJ2-2	TRBD2	NA	CASSSGLGVGELFF	TGTGCCAGCAGCTCGGGACTAGGGGTCGGGGAGCTGTTTTTT
TRBV27	TRBJ1-4	NA	NA	CASGIRDISEKLFF	TGTGCCAGCGGTATCCGGGACATAAGCGAAAAACTGTTTTTT
TRBV29-1	TRBJ2-5	TRBD2	NA	CSGGEAGGTQYF	TGCAGCGGAGGGGAGGCGGGGGGGACCCAGTACTTC
TRBV15	TRBJ2-1	NA	NA	CATSRDPHTLSEQFF	TGTGCCACCAGCAGAGATCCACACACCTTAAGCGAGCAGTTCTTC
TRBV12-5	TRBJ2-3	NA	NA	CASGSNTDTQYF	TGTGCTAGTGGTTCCAACACAGATACGCAGTATTTT
TRBV30	TRBJ1-6	NA	few	CAWSTGTENSPLHF	TGTGCCTGGAGCACCGGGACGGAAAATTCACCCCTCCACTTT
TRBV6-5	TRBJ2-7	NA	NA	CASRRLGEQYF	TGTGCCAGCAGGCGCTTAGGGGAGCAGTACTTC
TRBV27	TRBJ2-7	NA	NA	CASSLEGGYSYEQYF	TGTGCCAGCAGTTTGGAGGGCGGCTACTCCTACGAGCAGTACTTC
TRBV7-9	TRBJ2-2	NA	NA	CASSPWGRGTGELFF	TGTGCCAGCAGCCCCTGGGGCAGGGGCACCGGGGAGCTGTTTTTT
TRBV10-3	TRBJ2-2	TRBD2	NA	CATLWTSGSYTGELFF	TGTGCCACCCTCTGGACTAGCGGGAGTTACACCGGGGAGCTGTTTTTT
TRBV7-9	TRBJ2-1	TRBD2	NA	CASSPKLGLSHSYNEQFF	TGTGCCAGCAGCCCGAAGCTGGGACTATCCCACTCCTACAATGAGCAGTTCTTC
TRBV7-9	TRBJ2-5	TRBD1	few	CASSLADRVETQYF	TGTGCCAGCAGCTTAGCCGACAGGGTCGAGACCCAGTACTTC
TRBV19	TRBJ2-1	NA	NA	CASSIKAGGFDEQFF	TGTGCCAGTAGTATAAAAGCTGGGGGATTCGATGAGCAGTTCTTC
TRBV28	TRBJ1-1	NA	NA	CASGDLNTEAFF	TGTGCCAGCGGAGACTTGAACACTGAAGCTTTCTTT
TRBV6-1	TRBJ2-1	TRBD1	NA	CASSLRDSYNEQFF	TGTGCCAGCAGTCTCCGGGACAGTTACAATGAGCAGTTCTTC
TRBV10-2	TRBJ2-2	NA	once	CASFPGLYTGELFF	TGCGCCAGCTTCCCGGGACTTTACACCGGGGAGCTGTTTTTT
TRBV5-1	TRBJ2-3	TRBD1	NA	CASSLGPGQVPDTQYF	TGCGCCAGCAGCTTGGGACCGGGACAGGTCCCGGATACGCAGTATTTT
TRBV6-1	TRBJ2-7	TRBD2	NA	CASKLAGGASYEQYF	TGTGCCAGCAAGTTAGCGGGAGGAGCTTCCTACGAGCAGTACTTC
TRBV4-1	TRBJ2-7	NA	NA	CASSQVEIGYEQYF	TGCGCCAGCAGCCAAGTTGAGATAGGATACGAGCAGTACTTC
TRBV6-4	TRBJ2-1	TRBD2	few	CASSAIPASGGDEQFF	TGTGCCAGCAGTGCCATTCCGGCTAGCGGAGGCGATGAGCAGTTCTTC
TRBV6-5	TRBJ2-7	NA	NA	CASSPLSSYEQYF	TGTGCCAGCAGCCCGTTAAGCTCCTACGAGCAGTACTTC
TRBV7-2	TRBJ2-1	TRBD1	NA	CASSPGQGWASMEQFF	TGTGCCAGCAGCCCCGGACAGGGTTGGGCCTCAATGGAGCAGTTCTTC
TRBV28	TRBJ1-6	NA	NA	CASALGGVYNSPLHF	TGTGCCAGCGCCCTGGGTGGCGTATATAATTCACCCCTCCACTTT
TRBV27	TRBJ2-7	NA	NA	CASSLFGASDEQYF	TGTGCCAGCAGTTTATTTGGGGCCTCGGACGAGCAGTACTTC
TRBV2	TRBJ2-3	NA	NA	CASRSQYPTDTQYF	TGTGCCAGCAGGTCCCAGTATCCAACAGATACGCAGTATTTT
TRBV5-6	TRBJ2-7	TRBD2	NA	CASSRGLDPYEQYF	TGTGCCAGCAGCAGGGGACTAGACCCCTACGAGCAGTACTTC
TRBV11-3	TRBJ2-7	TRBD2	once	CASSLDLSERDLHYEQYF	TGTGCCAGCAGCTTAGATCTTAGCGAGCGGGACCTACACTACGAGCAGTACTTC
TRBV5-4	TRBJ2-2	TRBD2	NA	CASSPESGRAGGELFF	TGTGCCAGCAGCCCCGAAAGCGGGAGGGCCGGCGGGGAGCTGTTTTTT
TRBV7-9	TRBJ2-2	NA	NA	CASSLDRAAGELFF	TGTGCCAGCAGCTTAGACAGGGCGGCCGGGGAGCTGTTTTTT
TRBV5-6	TRBJ1-2	NA	NA	CASSFEGGRLPNKHYGYTF	TGTGCCAGCAGCTTCGAAGGAGGGCGACTCCCCAACAAGCACTATGGCTACACCTTC
TRBV28	TRBJ1-1	NA	once	CASSLVSHLAVTEAFF	TGTGCCAGCAGTTTGGTTTCCCATCTGGCTGTGACTGAAGCTTTCTTT
TRBV28	TRBJ1-2	NA	few	CASRVTALTMGYTF	TGTGCCAGCAGGGTGACAGCTCTAACTATGGGCTACACCTTC
TRBV5-1	TRBJ1-1	TRBD1	NA	CASRVTGGDTEAFF	TGCGCCAGCAGAGTGACAGGGGGGGACACTGAAGCTTTCTTT